This TCR beta chain is from a study of tumor-infiltrating lymphocytes in primary liver carcinoma. Study information: Between roughly 4.2 and 10 cm across, the tumors were all of stage T1-T3 N0M0. The study, taken as a whole, reports: Pairs of tumor regions overlapped more than tumor-adjacent and tumor-blood pairs did.

Concerning this clonotype itself: Its antigen is currently unknown. One end of the junction does not line up with germline, which may come from a read error.

It was from around 20-30 mg of unsorted bulk tissue that RNA and DNA were co-extracted. CDR1 and CDR2 from the germline V gene are LGHNA and YSLEER. The CDR3 extends over 21 amino acids. Researchers generated TCR beta cDNA from 500 to 600 ng of total RNA, relying on a constant-region primer. Each TCR beta library was derived from three nested multiplex PCR rounds that employed slightly modified ARM-PCR. TRBV1-TRBV30 forward primers paired with a C-beta reverse primer drove the first two PCR rounds, about 11 cycles each. MiXCR, run by TCRdb on the multiplex PCR reads, gives a single entry per CDR3 protein. The profile shows more than 55,000 distinct CDR3 sequences, about three quarters of them singletons.

This sequence originates from a man in his forties or fifties with primary liver carcinoma and hepatitis B virus infection. Sequences were obtained from liver tumor tissue from sampling region 2. Subset described: tumor region T2, inferior pole. The chain combines TRBV4-3 with TRBJ2-1; 11 bases fit TRBD2. DNA of the CDR3: TGCGCCAACAGCCAGGAATTCGGGGGATTTATAGCGGGAGGGCCAGATCATGAGCAGTTTTTC. Translated, it gives CANSQEFGGFIAGGPDHEQFF.